These 5 T cell receptor beta chains share one sample of origin, sequenced in a study of OX40 agonist ivuxolimab in advanced cancers. The table came from immunoSEQ multiplex PCR; TCRdb's copy has only in-frame clones and leaves some out. Of 14,000 or so clones listed, roughly 78% were seen once; the top ten hold roughly 13%. This specimen consisted of CD4+ or CD8+ T cells sorted from blood, obtained in a trial of the OX40 agonist ivuxolimab. All receptors derive from an adult with an advanced solid tumor such as melanoma, head and neck, liver or kidney cancer.

The V gene is TRBV2, the J gene TRBJ1-1; D gene unclear. The CDR3 sequence is 16 residues long. Trimming pared 3 bases from V and 0 bases from J, leaving 14 bases between. The germline V gene has CDR1 SNHLY and CDR2 FYNNEI. CDR3 bases: TGTGCCAGCAGTGACTTGCCGATTGGGATGAACACTGAAGCTTTCTTT. It is translated as CASSDLPIGMNTEAFF.

The chain has TRBV14 and TRBJ2-7, with D possibly matching TRBD1 (6 bases). The CDR3 has 15 residues. The germline gives CDR1 SGHDN, CDR2 FVKESK. V was trimmed by 1 base and J by 1 base, leaving 11 bases between them. The CDR3 spells CASSQVKDRSYEQYF. CDR3 nucleotides: TGTGCCAGCAGCCAAGTAAAAGACAGGTCCTACGAGCAGTACTTC.

The chain recombines TRBV10-3 with TRBJ2-5, with D possibly matching TRBD1 (5 bases). In germline, CDR1 is ENHRY, CDR2 SYGVKD. V lost 10 bases, J lost 5 bases, and 17 bases lay in between. The CDR3 loop spans 13 amino acids. CDR3: CASRNPSGETQYF. The CDR3 nucleotides are TGTGCCAGCAGAAACCCCTCAGGGGAGACCCAGTACTTC.

Points on this clone: One junction end disagrees with the germline gene, perhaps due to a read error. This sequence joins TRBV4-1 and TRBJ2-7; D possibly corresponds to TRBD1 (6 bases). The CDR3 runs to 16 residues. Per the germline V gene, CDR1 is MGHRA and CDR2 is YSYEKL. Written as DNA, the CDR3 is TGTGCCAGCAGCCAAGAGGACCAGGGGAGTCCCTACGAGCAGTACTTC. Amino acids: CASSQEDQGSPYEQYF.

The rearrangement joins TRBV10-2 to TRBJ2-7, with 7 bases fitting TRBD2. Germline V gives CDR1 WSHSY, CDR2 SAAADI. V lost 6 bases to trimming and J lost 5 bases; unmatched junction nucleotides: 4. This CDR3 is 12 amino acids long. CDR3 loop: CASSLTSDEQYF. In DNA, the CDR3 is TGCGCCAGCAGCCTTACTAGCGACGAGCAGTACTTC.